The rows below give T cell receptor beta chains drawn from one sample of a study of shared clonotypes between healthy human individuals. The repertoire was sequenced with immunoSEQ multiplex PCR; TCRdb's copy has only in-frame clones and lacks some. The sample lists approximately 710,000 clones, roughly 87% occurring once. The sample consisted of memory CD8+ T cells from PBMCs. These receptors all come from a man aged 18 to 29 in good health. Some clones in this sample may be carry-over from other donors' samples. Each CDR3 is given with its conserved first and last residue. A D gene is named only where the DNA matches it firmly. The size of a clone is reported for some rows only, either as once, few or many, or as a class for expanded clones.

d_call: .
clone_size: once
j_call: TRBJ2-6
v_call: TRBV7-6
cdr3_nt: TGTGCCAGCAGCGGATTCGGGGGCGCTCCCTCTGGGGCCAACGTCCTGACTTTC
cdr3_aa: CASSGFGGAPSGANVLTF

d_call: TRBD2
clone_size: .
j_call: TRBJ2-7
v_call: TRBV27
cdr3_nt: TGTGCCAGCAGTAATAGCGGGAGTCGGTACGAGCAGTACTTC
cdr3_aa: CASSNSGSRYEQYF

d_call: TRBD1
clone_size: once
j_call: TRBJ2-1
v_call: TRBV28
cdr3_nt: TGTGCCAGCAGTTTATCCAGGACAGGCGTCCACAATGAGCAGTTCTTC
cdr3_aa: CASSLSRTGVHNEQFF

d_call: .
clone_size: .
j_call: TRBJ2-6
v_call: TRBV18
cdr3_nt: TGTGCCAGCTCACCACCTCAGGGGTCTGGGGCCAACGTCCTGACTTTC
cdr3_aa: CASSPPQGSGANVLTF

d_call: .
clone_size: .
j_call: TRBJ2-7
v_call: TRBV10-3
cdr3_nt: TGTGCCATCAGTGACACTCCTACTACGATGCAGTACTTC
cdr3_aa: CAISDTPTTMQYF

d_call: TRBD1
clone_size: .
j_call: TRBJ2-5
v_call: TRBV7-8
cdr3_nt: TGTGCCAGCATGAACAGGGGGGTCCTCGAGACCCAGTACTTC
cdr3_aa: CASMNRGVLETQYF

d_call: .
clone_size: .
j_call: TRBJ2-7
v_call: TRBV10-3
cdr3_nt: TGTGCCATCAAAGCTACAGCGGCCGAGCAGTACTTC
cdr3_aa: CAIKATAAEQYF

d_call: .
clone_size: .
j_call: TRBJ1-1
v_call: TRBV4-1
cdr3_nt: TGCGCCAGCAGCCAAGATGTACAGGGTAGGTCGAACACTGAAGCTTTCTTT
cdr3_aa: CASSQDVQGRSNTEAFF

d_call: .
clone_size: .
j_call: TRBJ2-1
v_call: TRBV9
cdr3_nt: TGTGCCAGCAGCGTCTACTTGGGGGGCAATGAGCAGTTCTTC
cdr3_aa: CASSVYLGGNEQFF

d_call: .
clone_size: .
j_call: TRBJ2-3
v_call: TRBV5-1
cdr3_nt: TGCGCCAGCAGCCTTCAAGCTATATCAGATACGCAGTATTTT
cdr3_aa: CASSLQAISDTQYF

d_call: TRBD2
clone_size: once
j_call: TRBJ2-7
v_call: TRBV4-1
cdr3_nt: TGCGCCAGCAGCCAAGTTTACGGGAGGGCCATTTCCGACGAGCAGTACTTC
cdr3_aa: CASSQVYGRAISDEQYF

d_call: TRBD2
clone_size: .
j_call: TRBJ2-1
v_call: TRBV9
cdr3_nt: TGTGCCAGCAGCCCTCCTAGCGGGAGTGTGCATGAGCAGTTCTTC
cdr3_aa: CASSPPSGSVHEQFF

d_call: .
clone_size: .
j_call: TRBJ1-2
v_call: TRBV28
cdr3_nt: TGTGCCAGCAGCCCTGGATATGGCTACACCTTC
cdr3_aa: CASSPGYGYTF

d_call: .
clone_size: .
j_call: TRBJ2-7
v_call: TRBV29-1
cdr3_nt: TGCAGCGTTGAAGAGTGGGCCTGGCGGTACTTC
cdr3_aa: CSVEEWAWRYF

d_call: .
clone_size: few
j_call: TRBJ1-5
v_call: TRBV15
cdr3_nt: TGTGCCACCAGCAGAGACAGGGCCCCGGGACAGCCCCAGCATTTT
cdr3_aa: CATSRDRAPGQPQHF

d_call: TRBD2
clone_size: .
j_call: TRBJ2-1
v_call: TRBV9
cdr3_nt: TGTGCCAGCAGCCCGCGACTAGCGGGAGTAACGAATGAGCAGTTCTTC
cdr3_aa: CASSPRLAGVTNEQFF

d_call: TRBD1
clone_size: .
j_call: TRBJ2-1
v_call: TRBV7-9
cdr3_nt: TGTGCCAGCAGCGAAGACAGGGGGCGCGGGGGTGAGCAGTTCTTC
cdr3_aa: CASSEDRGRGGEQFF

d_call: .
clone_size: .
j_call: TRBJ1-5
v_call: TRBV27
cdr3_nt: TGTGCCAGCGGGCAGCCCCAGCATTTT
cdr3_aa: CASGQPQHF

d_call: TRBD2
clone_size: once
j_call: TRBJ2-3
v_call: TRBV27
cdr3_nt: TGTGCCAGCAGTTTCGGGGGGGATACGCAGTATTTT
cdr3_aa: CASSFGGDTQYF

d_call: TRBD2
clone_size: .
j_call: TRBJ2-7
v_call: TRBV7-9
cdr3_nt: TGTGCCAGCAGCTTGGGAGGGGACTACGAGCAGTACTTC
cdr3_aa: CASSLGGDYEQYF

d_call: TRBD2
clone_size: .
j_call: TRBJ2-7
v_call: TRBV28
cdr3_nt: TGTGCCAGCAGAAGACCCTTAGCGGGAGGAATCTCCTACGAGCAGTACTTC
cdr3_aa: CASRRPLAGGISYEQYF

d_call: TRBD2
clone_size: .
j_call: TRBJ2-1
v_call: TRBV28
cdr3_nt: TGTGCCAGCCAAGGGGGGACTAGCTTCGATGAGCAGTTCTTC
cdr3_aa: CASQGGTSFDEQFF

d_call: .
clone_size: .
j_call: TRBJ2-7
v_call: TRBV11-2
cdr3_nt: TGTGCCAGCAGCTTAGTCTCAGCTGGCAGCCCTCCGAGCTCCTACGAGCAGTACTTC
cdr3_aa: CASSLVSAGSPPSSYEQYF

d_call: .
clone_size: few
j_call: TRBJ2-7
v_call: TRBV7-9
cdr3_nt: TGTGCCAGCAGCCCCTACGAGGGGGACGAGCAGTACTTC
cdr3_aa: CASSPYEGDEQYF

d_call: .
clone_size: .
j_call: TRBJ1-1
v_call: TRBV30
cdr3_nt: TGTGCCTGGAGTGTTCTAGTGAACACTGAAGCTTTCTTT
cdr3_aa: CAWSVLVNTEAFF

d_call: TRBD1
clone_size: once
j_call: TRBJ1-2
v_call: TRBV7-6
cdr3_nt: TGTGCCAGCAGCTTAGATCAGGGGGACTATGGCTACACCTTC
cdr3_aa: CASSLDQGDYGYTF

d_call: .
clone_size: .
j_call: TRBJ1-1
v_call: TRBV19
cdr3_nt: TGTGCCAGTTCGGACCCGGGTCTCCCTGAAGCTTTCTTT
cdr3_aa: CASSDPGLPEAFF

d_call: .
clone_size: .
j_call: TRBJ2-2
v_call: TRBV4-2
cdr3_nt: TGTGCCAGCAGCCGTCGATCAGCCCCCGGGGAGCTGTTTTTT
cdr3_aa: CASSRRSAPGELFF

d_call: TRBD1
clone_size: .
j_call: TRBJ1-1
v_call: TRBV5-5
cdr3_nt: TGTGCCAGCAGCTCCGGCCGGGACAGTGGCGCTTTCTTT
cdr3_aa: CASSSGRDSGAFF

d_call: .
clone_size: .
j_call: TRBJ1-2
v_call: TRBV21-1
cdr3_nt: TGTGCCAGCAGCGGGGCTGGCAGGGGGTATGGCTACACCTTC
cdr3_aa: CASSGAGRGYGYTF

d_call: TRBD1
clone_size: .
j_call: TRBJ1-3
v_call: TRBV30
cdr3_nt: TGTGCCTGGAGCGAGGAGGGACAGGACGACCTCTTAGGAAACACCATATATTTT
cdr3_aa: CAWSEEGQDDLLGNTIYF

d_call: .
clone_size: .
j_call: TRBJ1-4
v_call: TRBV15
cdr3_nt: TGTGCCACCGCTGTGGGGACTGCAACTAATGAAAAACTGTTTTTT
cdr3_aa: CATAVGTATNEKLFF

d_call: .
clone_size: .
j_call: TRBJ2-7
v_call: TRBV29-1
cdr3_nt: TGCAGCGTTGAAGAATTGGGGCAGGGAAGTTCCTACGAGCAGTACTTC
cdr3_aa: CSVEELGQGSSYEQYF

d_call: .
clone_size: .
j_call: TRBJ1-2
v_call: TRBV14
cdr3_nt: TGTGCCAGCAGCCAAGAGGACAGAACCTATGGCTACACCTTC
cdr3_aa: CASSQEDRTYGYTF

d_call: .
clone_size: few
j_call: TRBJ2-7
v_call: TRBV28
cdr3_nt: TGTGCCAGCAGTTTCTTACTCGAGCAGTACTTC
cdr3_aa: CASSFLLEQYF

d_call: .
clone_size: .
j_call: TRBJ2-7
v_call: TRBV5-4
cdr3_nt: TGTGCCAGCAGCTTACGGGGTTCAGGCTCCTACGAGCAGTACTTC
cdr3_aa: CASSLRGSGSYEQYF

d_call: .
clone_size: .
j_call: TRBJ2-4
v_call: TRBV9
cdr3_nt: TGTGCCAGCAGCGTAGCCGGGCTGGCCAAAAACATTCAGTACTTC
cdr3_aa: CASSVAGLAKNIQYF

d_call: TRBD2
clone_size: few
j_call: TRBJ2-5
v_call: TRBV25-1
cdr3_nt: TGTGCCAGGGGACTAGCGGAGCCCAACAAGGTAGAGACCCAGTACTTC
cdr3_aa: CARGLAEPNKVETQYF

d_call: .
clone_size: .
j_call: TRBJ2-1
v_call: TRBV11-2
cdr3_nt: TGTGCCAGCAGCTTAGCGGGAGATAACACCGATGAGCAGTTCTTC
cdr3_aa: CASSLAGDNTDEQFF

d_call: .
clone_size: .
j_call: TRBJ2-3
v_call: TRBV4-3
cdr3_nt: TGCGCCAGCAGCCGAGAACTAGCCGGGAGCGCAGATACGCAGTATTTT
cdr3_aa: CASSRELAGSADTQYF

d_call: .
clone_size: .
j_call: TRBJ1-2
v_call: TRBV6-6
cdr3_nt: TGTGCCAGCAGTTACTCGAGTCGGGCCGGGTATGGCTACACCTTC
cdr3_aa: CASSYSSRAGYGYTF